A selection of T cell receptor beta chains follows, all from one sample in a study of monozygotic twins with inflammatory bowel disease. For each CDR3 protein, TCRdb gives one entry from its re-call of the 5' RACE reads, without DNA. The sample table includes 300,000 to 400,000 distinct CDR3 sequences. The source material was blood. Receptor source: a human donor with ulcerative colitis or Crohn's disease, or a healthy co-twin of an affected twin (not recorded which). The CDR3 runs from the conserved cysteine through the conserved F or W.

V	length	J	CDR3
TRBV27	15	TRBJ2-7	CASSRGTGAFYEQYF
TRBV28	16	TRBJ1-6	CASRRTGSLKISPLHF
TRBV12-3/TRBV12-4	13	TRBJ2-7	CASSQTGPYEQYF
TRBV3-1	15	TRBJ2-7	CASSQVGGGSYEQYF
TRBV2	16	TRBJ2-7	CASMGLAGGPWDEQYF
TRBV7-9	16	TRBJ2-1	CASSTTTGRGFEEQFF
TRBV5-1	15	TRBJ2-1	CASSSPGLPLDEQFF
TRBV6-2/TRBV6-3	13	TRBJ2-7	CASTLQSSYEQYF
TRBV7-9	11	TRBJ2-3	CASSETDTQYF
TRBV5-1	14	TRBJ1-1	CASSAAYLNTEAFF
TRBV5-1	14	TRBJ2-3	CASSPGRDTDTQYF
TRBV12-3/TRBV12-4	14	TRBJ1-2	CASSPSGGGGSYTF
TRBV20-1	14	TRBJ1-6	CSATPGQGLSPLHF
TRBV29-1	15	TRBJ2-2	CSVTAQTGNVGELFF
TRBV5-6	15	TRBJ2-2	CASSSGQLHTGELFF
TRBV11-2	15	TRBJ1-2	CASSLESSANYGYTF
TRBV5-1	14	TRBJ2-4	CASSPRTGTDIQYF
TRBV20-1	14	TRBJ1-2	CSAPVASGGYGYTF
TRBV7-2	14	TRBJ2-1	CASSLTSGSYEQFF
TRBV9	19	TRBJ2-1	CASSVGGASGGGPYNEQFF
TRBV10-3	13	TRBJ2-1	CAISGRASKEQFF
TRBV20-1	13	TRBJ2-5	CSATHTGIETQYF
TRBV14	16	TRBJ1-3	CASSSLQGYSGNTIYF